Sequencing of this T cell receptor beta chain was carried out in a study of vaccination and CD4 T cells after COVID-19 (dated by TCRdb to between 2021 and 2023). Background for the entire study: Convalescent patients had a positive SARS-CoV-2 result on nasal swab PCR, and of these patients, several had mild disease and one had severe disease. In the convalescent cohort there were six males and four females, among whom were two Hispanic individuals, seven Caucasians, two Asians and one multiracial person. For stimulating the cultures, overlapping spike peptide pools were used, derived from SARS-CoV-2 as well as from the common cold coronaviruses HCoV-NL63, HCoV-OC43 and HCoV-229E. Participants received two doses of either the Pfizer-BioNTech BNT162b2 vaccine (n=8) or the Moderna mRNA-1273 vaccine (n=2). Control cultures received a CEFX viral epitope pool as the positive control, an HIV-1 Nef peptide pool as the negative control, or no peptide. Post-COVID blood samples were collected from convalescent patients a median of roughly 100 days after diagnosis, with a range of about 35 to 161 days. In approximately eleven COVID-19 convalescent patients and a handful of infection-naive healthy vaccine recipients, the spike-specific CD4+ TCR repertoire before mRNA vaccination was compared with the repertoire after mRNA vaccination. The time from the second vaccine dose to post-vaccine blood sampling had a median of roughly 79 days and ranged from about 12 to 241 days. A few convalescent patients gave samples both early after vaccination (day 14) and late after vaccination (days 161 to 241).

Read against the paper, the sample's time point label means: late sampling 161 to 241 days after vaccination in three convalescent patients. What this sample's treatment or condition label stands for: roughly ten-day PBMC culture with coronavirus spike peptide pools or control peptides (ViraFEST assay). The study used the ViraFEST assay, which expanded antigen-specific T cells with peptide pools and then identified expanded clonotypes by TCR sequencing. The convalescent patients' positive SARS-CoV-2 PCR tests fell between March and December 2020, which was before the Alpha, Beta and Delta variants emerged in the United States. Over 1.5 million PBMCs per well were cultured in IMDM with about 5% human AB serum and about 9.2 IU/ml IL-2, plus 10 ug/ml peptide pools. Half of the culture medium was replaced with fresh IL-2-containing medium on days 3 and 7. After ten to eleven days of culture, CD4+ T cells were isolated by negative selection using the EasySep CD4+ T cell isolation kit. Ficoll-Paque Plus gradient centrifugation was used to isolate PBMCs from whole blood, and the isolated PBMCs were then either used fresh or cryopreserved at -140C. In general, triplicate wells were set up for every culture condition.

Sequences MDHEN (CDR1) and SYDVKM (CDR2) are obtained from the germline V gene. CDR3 length: 13 amino acids, cysteine to phenylalanine. The only DNA kept is the CDR3, 39 bases in frame from the first base. Deletion took 8 bases off V and 4 bases off J, with a span of 15 bases between the germline ends. What the research found in general, with its limitations: In convalescent patients, nearly all vaccine-specific clones (304 of 307) were found to be mono-reactive for SARS-CoV-2 spike rather than cross-reactive with common cold coronaviruses. The number of convalescent patients in the study was relatively small, and the study did not examine early timepoints following natural infection. An increase in the median number of SARS-CoV-2-reactive clonotypes from approximately 20 after infection to some 38 after vaccination was observed, but the change was not found to be significant. Among convalescent patients, a median about 90% of the SARS-CoV-2-reactive clones seen after vaccination appeared only after vaccination, which suggests priming specific to the vaccine.

Libraries were constructed by PCR. At the Johns Hopkins FTIC core, DNA from the cultured CD4+ T cells underwent TCR sequencing with the Oncomine TCR Beta short-read assay. The QIAamp micro DNA kit was used to extract genomic DNA from the cultured CD4+ T cells. Oncomine TCR Beta libraries made from cultured CD4+ T cells were pooled using unique dual indexes and sequenced on an Illumina iSeq 100. Regarding the original processing steps: Non-productive sequences were removed, and CDR3s that did not start with C, did not end with F or W, or were shorter than 7 amino acids were discarded. The MANAFEST web application identified antigen-specific clonotypes by comparing peptide-stimulated wells against reference wells and other culture wells. An FDR below 0.05, an odds ratio above 5, and a productive frequency above 0.1% in at least two of three replicate wells were required for clones to be considered positive. Cross-reactive clonotypes were defined as significantly expanded in both SARS-CoV-2 spike wells and at least one common cold coronavirus spike condition. Levenshtein distances (stringdist) and unrooted phylogenetic trees (ape) in R version 3.6.1 were used to assess CDR3 homology. TCRdb's own reprocessing of the public reads used fastp at Q25 and MiXCR and kept productive beta chains. Under each unique CDR3 protein, matching rows form one entry showing the most common genes and DNA. None of the V and J calls come from the authors' own analysis; TCRdb made them. The sample yields 20,000 to 25,000 distinct CDR3 sequences; less than 35% were counted once. The top ten constitute around 8.4% of the sample.

This clonotype is medium-sized (0.01 to 0.1%) in terms of sample share. Its antigen remains undetermined. No clone much larger than this one lies a single base away; base qualities are absent. The sequencing used CD4+ T cells from blood, cultured in vitro, collected about 7 months after SARS-CoV-2 vaccination. The TCR comes from a human donor who had recovered from COVID-19. The chain is made from TRBV28 and TRBJ2-7, with the D gene call left open. The DNA reads as follows: TGTGCCAGCCAGTCTTTGCGGAGATACGAGCAGTACTTC. Its protein reads: CASQSLRRYEQYF. The reference TRBV28 and TRBJ2-7 proteins fill in what lies around the CDR3, so the full variable domain reads DVKVTQSSRYLVKRTGEKVFLECVQDMDHENMFWYRQDPGLGLRLIYFSYDVKMKEKGDIPEGYSVSREKKERFSLILESASTNQTSMYLCASQSLRRYEQYFGPGTRLTVT.